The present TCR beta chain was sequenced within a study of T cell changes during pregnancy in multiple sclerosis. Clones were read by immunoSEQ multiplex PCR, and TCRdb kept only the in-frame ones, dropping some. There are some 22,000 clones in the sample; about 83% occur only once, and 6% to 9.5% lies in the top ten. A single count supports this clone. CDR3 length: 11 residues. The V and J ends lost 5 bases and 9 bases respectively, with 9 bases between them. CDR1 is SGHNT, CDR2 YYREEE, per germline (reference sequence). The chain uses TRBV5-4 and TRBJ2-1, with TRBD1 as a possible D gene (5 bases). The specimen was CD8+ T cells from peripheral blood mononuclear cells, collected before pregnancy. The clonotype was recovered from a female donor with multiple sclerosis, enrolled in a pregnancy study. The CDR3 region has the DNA TGTGCCAGCAGTTCAGGGTTTGAGCAGTTCTTC. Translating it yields CASSSGFEQFF. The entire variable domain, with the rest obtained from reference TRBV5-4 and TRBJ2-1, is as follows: ETGVTQSPTHLIKTRGQQVTLRCSSQSGHNTVSWYQQALGQGPQFIFQYYREEENGRGNFPPRFSGLQFPNYSSELNVNALELDDSALYLCASSSGFEQFFGPGTRLTVL.